These T cell receptor beta chains were read from a single sample in a study of T cells in Graves' hyperthyroidism and ophthalmopathy. Each CDR3 protein is one row after TCRdb ran MiXCR on the multiplex PCR reads. This sample has some 400,000 distinct CDR3 sequences, with about 19% found just once. Input material: blood. The receptors stem from a woman aged 18-29 years with Graves' hyperthyroidism. Each CDR3 is given without its conserved first and last residue. Each record gives: D gene, J gene, V gene, clone size, CDR3 protein. D genes are given only for firm matches. Only some rows state a clone size, as once, few, many or a class for expanded clones.

-	TRBJ2-5	TRBV27	many	ASSFEGPGFQETQY
-	TRBJ2-5	TRBV2	many	ASKAGKKTQY
-	TRBJ2-7	TRBV6-4	many	ASKPTLGLNRGYEQY
-	TRBJ1-5	TRBV6-5	many	ASSYSGGGNQPQH
-	TRBJ1-2	TRBV12-3/TRBV12-4	once	ASSFGSTTNYGYT
-	TRBJ1-2	TRBV12-3/TRBV12-4	-	ASSSNWGVYGYT
-	TRBJ2-4	TRBV29-1	many	SALGAAQNIQY
TRBD1	TRBJ2-7	TRBV6-5	many	ASSYEPGQGNYEQY
-	TRBJ2-5	TRBV20-1	many	SASPGALQETQY
-	TRBJ2-7	TRBV10-3	many	AISEEERGTLEQY
-	TRBJ1-5	TRBV24-1	many	ATSDSSRASNQPQH
-	TRBJ1-1	TRBV12-3/TRBV12-4	many	ASSHDTLRTEAF
-	TRBJ2-7	TRBV12-3/TRBV12-4	-	ASSLALGGGLWDEQY
-	TRBJ2-2	TRBV24-1	many	ATSDLGGMNTGELF
-	TRBJ2-2	TRBV25-1	many	ASSDGRGQGTGELF
-	TRBJ1-1	TRBV29-1	many	SVDKTGTGGPEAF
-	TRBJ1-5	TRBV6-1	many	ASGRWKDTNQPQH
TRBD2	TRBJ2-7	TRBV11-2	many	ASSLEASGGIYEQY
-	TRBJ1-1	TRBV9	-	ASSLDAEPMNTEAF
-	TRBJ2-5	TRBV25-1	many	ASSEYIPETQY
-	TRBJ2-4	TRBV28	many	ASSLPELAKNIQY
-	TRBJ2-6	TRBV11-1	-	ASSSKILWTGANVLT
TRBD1	TRBJ1-1	TRBV29-1	many	SVSRGLVAF
-	TRBJ1-2	TRBV5-4	few	ASSLVRKAGSGGVGYT
-	TRBJ2-2	TRBV12-3/TRBV12-4	many	ASSTPSGLSTGELF
-	TRBJ2-2	TRBV18	-	ASSGTTGELF
TRBD2	TRBJ2-7	TRBV2	once	ASREAGVYEQY
-	TRBJ1-1	TRBV9	many	ASSVEILNTEAF
-	TRBJ1-2	TRBV2	many	ASGPSTDGYT
TRBD1	TRBJ2-2	TRBV5-6	-	ASSFYNRGRTGELF
-	TRBJ2-7	TRBV29-1	many	SAYDGSYEQY
-	TRBJ1-5	TRBV11-2	few	ASSSEGRVSQPQH
-	TRBJ1-1	TRBV3-1	-	ASSQLGIPEAF
-	TRBJ2-7	TRBV19	many	ASSLRDGPTYEQY
TRBD1	TRBJ2-7	TRBV6-2/TRBV6-3	many	ASSSIGGKVGTGEPEQY
-	TRBJ1-1	TRBV2	many	ASSSGTPRTF
-	TRBJ1-1	TRBV28	many	ASIGPLNTEAF